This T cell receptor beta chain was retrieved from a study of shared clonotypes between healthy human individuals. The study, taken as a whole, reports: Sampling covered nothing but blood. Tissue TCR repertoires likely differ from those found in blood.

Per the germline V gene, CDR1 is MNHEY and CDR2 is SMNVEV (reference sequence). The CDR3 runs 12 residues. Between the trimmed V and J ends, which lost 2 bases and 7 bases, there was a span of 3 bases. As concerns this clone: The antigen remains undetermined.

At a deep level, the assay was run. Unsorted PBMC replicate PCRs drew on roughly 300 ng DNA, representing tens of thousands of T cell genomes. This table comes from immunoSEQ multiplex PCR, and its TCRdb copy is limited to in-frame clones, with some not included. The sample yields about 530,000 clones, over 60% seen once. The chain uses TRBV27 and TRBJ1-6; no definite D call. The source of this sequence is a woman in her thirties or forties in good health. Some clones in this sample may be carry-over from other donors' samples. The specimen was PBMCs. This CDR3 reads CASSLHNSPLHF. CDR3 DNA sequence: TGTGCCAGCAGTTTACACAATTCACCCCTCCACTTT.